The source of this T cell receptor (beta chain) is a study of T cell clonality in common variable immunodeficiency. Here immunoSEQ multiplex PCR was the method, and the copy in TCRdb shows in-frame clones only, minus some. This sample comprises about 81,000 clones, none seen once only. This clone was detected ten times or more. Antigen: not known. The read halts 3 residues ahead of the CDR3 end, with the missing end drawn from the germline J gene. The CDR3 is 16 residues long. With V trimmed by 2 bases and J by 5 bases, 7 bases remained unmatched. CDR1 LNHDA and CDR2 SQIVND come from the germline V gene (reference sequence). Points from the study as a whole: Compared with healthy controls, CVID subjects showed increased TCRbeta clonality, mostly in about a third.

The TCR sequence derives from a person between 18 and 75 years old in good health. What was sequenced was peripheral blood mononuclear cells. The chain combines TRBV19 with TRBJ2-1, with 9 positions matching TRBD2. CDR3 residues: CASSILLAGKDNEQFF. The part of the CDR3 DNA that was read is TGTGCCAGTAGTATACTACTAGCGGGCAAGGACAATGAG.